This T cell receptor (beta chain) emerged from a study of graft-versus-host responses after intestinal transplantation. Background on the study: Every recipient had anti-thymocyte globulin induction and approximately 3 years of tacrolimus plus steroids.

The CDR3 length is 15 residues. The V and J ends lost 6 bases and 5 bases, in that order; junction bases with no gene match: 12. CDR1 is SNHLY, CDR2 FYNNEI, per germline. Here immunoSEQ multiplex PCR was the method, and the copy in TCRdb shows in-frame clones only, minus some. Of about 92,000 clones detected, just over 90% appear once; the ten largest clones hold roughly 5.5%. Concerning this clone itself: Its antigen is still unknown.

The study's findings and limits: In recipient marrow, GvH clones were found, and some appeared first in ileum or blood. Clonal ratios of graft-versus-host to host-versus-graft in allografts were high for patients exhibiting graft-donor T cell macrochimerism.

Here the sequenced sample was unstimulated CD8+ T cells sorted from spleen or lymph node cells, taken before intestinal transplant. The sequence was obtained from a human donor who received an intestinal transplant. The V and J genes are TRBV2 and TRBJ2-7; 8 positions match TRBD2. CDR3 sequence: CASSAGTSILDEQYF. The CDR3 DNA sequence: TGTGCCAGCAGCGCCGGGACTAGTATTCTCGACGAGCAGTACTTC.